A selection of T cell receptor beta chains follows, all from one sample in a study of blood T cell repertoires in COVID-19. Libraries were prepared by immunoSEQ multiplex PCR; TCRdb keeps only in-frame clonotypes and omits some of them. The repertoire includes tens of thousands of clones, roughly four fifths of them detected once, and 25% sits in the top ten. Sequenced input: peripheral blood. The receptor set was obtained from a man between 65 and 85 years old with active COVID-19. Both conserved end residues are part of each CDR3. D genes are given only for firm matches. Rows may omit the clone size; those that give it use once, few, many or a size class.

d_gene	v_gene	abundance	j_gene	CDR3aa	CDR3nt
-	TRBV27	-	TRBJ2-3	CASSFNTQYF	TGTGCCAGCAGTTTTAATACGCAGTATTTT
TRBD2	TRBV28	-	TRBJ2-7	CASTSPTSGSLVYEQYF	TGTGCCAGCACCTCACCAACTAGCGGGAGCTTGGTGTACGAGCAGTACTTC
TRBD1	TRBV28	-	TRBJ1-1	CASRHGTGRVNTEAFF	TGTGCCAGCAGACATGGGACAGGGCGGGTGAACACTGAAGCTTTCTTT
-	TRBV6-5	few	TRBJ1-2	CASGRLGNPLGYTF	TGTGCCAGCGGGCGGCTCGGGAATCCCTTAGGCTACACCTTC
-	TRBV6-5	-	TRBJ1-1	CASSYSRAGPEAFF	TGTGCCAGCAGTTACTCGCGTGCCGGTCCTGAAGCTTTCTTT
TRBD1	TRBV5-1	few	TRBJ2-3	CASSTSGGGTDTQYF	TGCGCCAGCAGCACATCAGGGGGCGGCACAGATACGCAGTATTTT
-	TRBV5-1	once	TRBJ2-5	CASSLSPDQETQYF	TGCGCCAGCAGCTTGTCGCCGGACCAAGAGACCCAGTACTTC
-	TRBV9	many	TRBJ2-1	CASSVDGSHGLSNEQFF	TGTGCCAGCAGCGTAGATGGGAGCCACGGGTTGTCTAATGAGCAGTTCTTC
-	TRBV5-1	-	TRBJ1-2	CASSLLPGLNGYTF	TGCGCCAGCAGCTTGCTCCCGGGACTCAATGGCTACACCTTC
-	TRBV2	-	TRBJ2-2	CASSDRRTGELFF	TGTGCCAGCAGTGACCGGAGGACCGGGGAGCTGTTTTTT
TRBD2	TRBV11-1	-	TRBJ2-7	CASSPLAGGSGEQYF	TGTGCCAGCAGTCCACTAGCGGGGGGGTCCGGCGAGCAGTACTTC
-	TRBV19	-	TRBJ1-2	CASSISANGQGYTF	TGTGCCAGTAGTATTTCGGCGAATGGGCAAGGCTACACCTTC
-	TRBV12-3/TRBV12-4	-	TRBJ1-2	CASSVGPSYTF	TGTGCCAGCAGTGTTGGGCCCAGCTACACCTTC
-	TRBV7-8	-	TRBJ2-5	CASSLDGILARETQYF	TGTGCCAGCAGCTTAGACGGGATCCTCGCCAGGGAGACCCAGTACTTC
-	TRBV20-1	medium-sized	TRBJ1-5	CSASQARGTVPQHF	TGCAGTGCTAGTCAGGCCAGGGGCACAGTGCCCCAGCATTTT
TRBD2	TRBV9	-	TRBJ2-7	CASSVGSSGGFTEQYF	TGTGCCAGCAGCGTAGGTTCCAGCGGGGGGTTCACGGAGCAGTACTTC
-	TRBV6-2/TRBV6-3	-	TRBJ1-1	CASSRQENTEAFF	TGTGCCAGCAGTCGGCAGGAGAACACTGAAGCTTTCTTT
-	TRBV19	-	TRBJ2-7	CASSIGGQGIYEQYF	TGTGCCAGTAGTATAGGAGGTCAGGGCATCTACGAGCAGTACTTC
-	TRBV7-6	-	TRBJ2-3	CASSLQEGRADTQYF	TGTGCCAGCAGCTTACAGGAGGGTAGAGCAGATACGCAGTATTTT
-	TRBV30	-	TRBJ1-5	CAWSEGAQGQPQHF	TGTGCCTGGAGCGAAGGAGCCCAGGGTCAGCCCCAGCATTTT
-	TRBV9	once	TRBJ1-4	CASSDGHVDEKLFF	TGTGCCAGCAGCGACGGACATGTCGACGAAAAACTGTTTTTT
TRBD1	TRBV28	-	TRBJ1-4	CASSLSLQGFKKEKLFF	TGTGCCAGCAGTTTATCATTACAGGGGTTTAAGAAGGAAAAACTGTTTTTT
-	TRBV30	-	TRBJ2-1	CAWCRLNNEQFF	TGTGCCTGGTGTCGCCTAAACAATGAGCAGTTCTTC
-	TRBV30	-	TRBJ2-3	CAWTRGRVTDTQYF	TGTGCCTGGACCAGGGGCAGGGTAACAGATACGCAGTATTTT
TRBD1	TRBV5-1	-	TRBJ2-7	CASATPGGSSYEQYF	TGCGCCAGCGCTACTCCAGGGGGAAGCTCCTACGAGCAGTACTTC
TRBD2	TRBV5-4	-	TRBJ2-1	CASSRAQRGGKDEQFF	TGTGCCAGCAGCCGCGCCCAGCGGGGGGGCAAGGATGAGCAGTTCTTC
-	TRBV18	-	TRBJ2-3	CASSPGGGGSTDTQYF	TGTGCCAGCTCACCCGGTGGCGGGGGCAGCACAGATACGCAGTATTTT
TRBD1	TRBV11-3	few	TRBJ2-7	CASSPPGQGSEQYF	TGTGCCAGCAGCCCCCCGGGACAGGGGTCCGAGCAGTACTTC
TRBD2	TRBV7-2	-	TRBJ2-2	CASKSAGGNTGELFF	TGTGCCAGCAAATCGGCGGGAGGGAACACCGGGGAGCTGTTTTTT
-	TRBV28	-	TRBJ2-7	CASSLGQRSGEQYF	TGTGCCAGCAGTTTAGGGCAGAGATCCGGCGAGCAGTACTTC